Each of the 8 T cell receptor beta chains below was sequenced from the same sample in a study of OX40 agonist ivuxolimab in advanced cancers. Receptor amplification or capture employed the immunoSEQ multiplex PCR assay. This immuneACCESS table, as held by TCRdb, lists in-frame sequences with V and J called but not all clones. Of the missing ones, under half trace to an unresolved V gene in checked studies; the others have no known cause. The sample table holds about 60,000 clones, of which roughly 87% were seen once. Clones ranked in the top ten supply 16% of the sample. Here the sequenced sample was CD4+ or CD8+ T cells sorted from blood, taken in a trial of the OX40 agonist ivuxolimab. Receptors were obtained from an adult with an advanced solid tumor such as melanoma, head and neck, liver or kidney cancer.

This chain joins TRBV7-6 and TRBJ2-1, with 10 positions matching TRBD2. Germline V gene lookup returns CDR1 SGHVS and CDR2 FNYEAQ. V shed 5 bases, J shed 9 bases, and the junction held 13 bases outside the gene matches. CDR3 length equals 16 residues. For the CDR3, the DNA is TGTGCCAGCAGCGACCCCGGGGTAGCGGGAGGAGGTGAGCAGTTCTTC. This translates into CASSDPGVAGGGEQFF.

J is TRBJ1-2 and V is TRBV28; 9 positions agree with TRBD1. The germline V gene has CDR1 MDHEN and CDR2 SYDVKM. Trimming at V came to 7 bases and at J to 7 bases, leaving 7 bases not matched to a gene. This CDR3 is built from 13 residues. CDR3 sequence: CASNNRGQLGYTF. In DNA form, the CDR3 reads TGTGCCAGCAACAACAGGGGGCAGCTTGGCTACACCTTC.

This clone was seen only a few times. The chain joins TRBV28 to TRBJ2-5; no reliable D call. V lost 6 bases, J lost 2 bases, and 13 bases lay in between. Germline loops: CDR1 MDHEN, CDR2 SYDVKM. The CDR3 is made up of 14 amino acids. The CDR3 DNA follows: TGTGCCAGCAGCTTAATTGCCCGGCAAGAGACCCAGTACTTC. Protein: CASSLIARQETQYF. Full variable domain (remainder filled in from reference TRBV28 and TRBJ2-5): DVKVTQSSRYLVKRTGEKVFLECVQDMDHENMFWYRQDPGLGLRLIYFSYDVKMKEKGDIPEGYSVSREKKERFSLILESASTNQTSMYLCASSLIARQETQYFGPGTRLLVL.

This clone has just one count. J is TRBJ1-4 and V is TRBV5-6, with 8 bases aligning to TRBD1. This CDR3 spans 14 amino acids. Germline assignment: CDR1 SGHDT and CDR2 YYEEEE. V gave up 3 bases and J gave up 2 bases; unmatched junction bases: 0. This CDR3 is CASSWTGTNEKLFF. Here the CDR3 DNA reads TGTGCCAGCAGCTGGACAGGGACTAATGAAAAACTGTTTTTT.

The chain is built from TRBV11-1 and TRBJ1-1; tentative D call: TRBD1 (6 bases). Germline CDR1 SGHAT, CDR2 FQDESV (reference sequence). The CDR3 contains 14 residues. Trimming took 1 base from V and 4 from J, leaving 10 bases between them. The CDR3 nucleotides are TGTGCCAGCAGCTTAGAGAGGGGGTTCACTGAAGCTTTCTTT. It is translated as CASSLERGFTEAFF.

The rearrangement uses TRBV28 and TRBJ1-1; D is possibly TRBD1 (5 bases). V was pared by 4 bases and J by 5 bases, with 23 bases between. Looked up from germline, CDR1 is MDHEN and CDR2 is SYDVKM. This CDR3 spans 17 amino acids. CDR3 coding DNA: TGTGCCAGCAGTTGGGTTGGGGCGGGTCCATTAAGGACTGAAGCTTTCTTT. Protein product: CASSWVGAGPLRTEAFF.

The chain links TRBV7-6 to TRBJ1-1; D may be TRBD1 (6 bases). There are 16 residues in the CDR3. The V and J ends lost 1 base and 3 bases respectively, with 15 bases between them. Germline loops: CDR1 SGHVS, CDR2 FNYEAQ. The CDR3 sequence is CASSLGPPGAYTEAFF. CDR3 in DNA: TGTGCCAGCAGCTTAGGGCCGCCAGGGGCATACACTGAAGCTTTCTTT.

The chain joins TRBV18 to TRBJ1-4, with 10 bases fitting TRBD1. The V and J ends lost 3 bases and 5 bases, in that order; junction bases with no gene match: 3. Germline V gives CDR1 KGHSH, CDR2 LQKENI. The CDR3 contains 15 residues. In DNA form, the CDR3 reads TGTGCCAGCTCACCTGCGGGACAGGGGAATGAAAAACTGTTTTTT. This translates into CASSPAGQGNEKLFF.